The next 32 T cell receptor beta chains were all read from a single sample in a study of post-analysis software for immune sequencing data. Study-level results: With TRBV5-6, TRBV5-1 and TRBV20-1 included, several TRBV segments were more frequent in patients than in controls.

Researchers reported that TCR beta cDNA libraries carried unique molecular identifiers. MiXCR was run by TCRdb on the PCR reads, yielding one entry per CDR3 protein. The sample records hundreds of thousands of distinct CDR3 sequences, less than 35% being singletons. Antigens of these TCRs are unknown. Sequenced: blood. These receptors came from a girl aged 10 to 17 with multiple sclerosis.

A few counts support this clonotype. This chain links TRBV20-1 with TRBJ2-5; D is ambiguous. V shed 6 bases and J shed 2 bases, with 10 bases lying between them. CDR1 is DFQATT, CDR2 SNEGSKA, per germline (reference sequence). The CDR3 sequence is 12 residues long. This CDR3 reads CSADHRQETQYF. The DNA of the CDR3 is TGCAGTGCGGACCACCGGCAAGAGACCCAGTACTTC.

The CDR3 reads CASSPLPGRSGNTIYF. The CDR3 bases are TGTGCCAGCTCACCTCTTCCGGGACGCTCTGGAAACACCATATATTTT. J is TRBJ1-3 and V is TRBV18; tentative D call: TRBD1 (5 bases). Trimming shortened V by 3 bases and J by 0 bases, and 12 bases separated the two germline ends. Germline V lookup: CDR1 KGHSH, CDR2 LQKENI. This CDR3 has 16 amino acids.

This clonotype has only a few counts. The V gene is TRBV10-3, the J gene TRBJ2-5; 8 bases are shared with TRBD1. This CDR3 is built from 16 residues. Germline assignment: CDR1 ENHRY and CDR2 SYGVKD. Trimming took 0 bases from V and 1 from J; bases not matched to a gene: 4. The CDR3 coding sequence is TGTGCCATCAGTGAGTCGAAGGGACAGGTCCAAGAGACCCAGTACTTC. Protein sequence: CAISESKGQVQETQYF.

The V gene is TRBV2, the J gene TRBJ1-2; tentatively, D is TRBD1 (5 bases). The V and J ends lost 4 bases and 3 bases respectively, with 15 bases between them. Germline V CDR1 and CDR2: SNHLY, FYNNEI. The length of the CDR3 is 15 residues. In DNA form, the CDR3 reads TGTGCCAGCAGTGTCGGGGGGTTAGGGGACTATGGCTACACCTTC. Protein: CASSVGGLGDYGYTF.

There are a few counts of this clonotype. The chain recombines TRBV28 with TRBJ2-5, with 8 positions matching TRBD1. J lost 0 bases, V lost 4 bases, and 10 bases had no gene match. The germline V gene encodes CDR1 MDHEN and CDR2 SYDVKM. The CDR3 has 17 amino acids. The CDR3 is CASSSRPGQDNQETQYF. In DNA form, the CDR3 reads TGTGCCAGCAGTTCCCGGCCGGGACAGGACAACCAAGAGACCCAGTACTTC. Filled out from reference TRBV28 and TRBJ2-5, the complete variable domain reads DVKVTQSSRYLVKRTGEKVFLECVQDMDHENMFWYRQDPGLGLRLIYFSYDVKMKEKGDIPEGYSVSREKKERFSLILESASTNQTSMYLCASSSRPGQDNQETQYFGPGTRLLVL.

This sequence joins TRBV20-1 and TRBJ2-5; 7 bases map to TRBD2. The CDR3 sequence is 16 residues long. The germline V gene encodes CDR1 DFQATT and CDR2 SNEGSKA (reference sequence). Trimming removed 2 bases from V and 2 bases from J; junction bases left unmatched: 11. The CDR3 is CSARRARTSEQETQYF. The CDR3 DNA reads as TGCAGTGCTAGACGAGCTCGGACTAGTGAACAAGAGACCCAGTACTTC.

In its sample, this clonotype was seen a few times. The chain joins TRBV10-3 to TRBJ1-6, with D possibly being TRBD1 (5 bases). Germline V gives CDR1 ENHRY, CDR2 SYGVKD. Trimming left V 6 bases short and J 5 bases short, with 11 bases between. The CDR3 length is 14 residues. CDR3 region: CAIRVQGNNSPLHF. The CDR3 bases are TGTGCCATCAGAGTCCAGGGAAATAATTCACCCCTCCACTTT.

The gene calls are TRBV12-3 or TRBV12-4 and TRBJ1-4; TRBD1 matches 11 bases. The length of the CDR3 is 15 residues. V trimming: 7 bases; J trimming: 2 bases; junction bases outside the gene matches: 3. The CDR3 region has the DNA TGTGCCAGCACCGGGACAGGGGGTACTAATGAAAAACTGTTTTTT. Translating gives CASTGTGGTNEKLFF.

The chain combines TRBV20-1 with TRBJ1-2; the match to TRBD1 covers 7 bases. The CDR3 spans 12 residues. Germline CDR1 reads DFQATT; CDR2 reads SNEGSKA (reference sequence). Trimming took 7 bases from V and 4 from J; bases not matched to a gene: 6. DNA for the CDR3: TGCAGTGTTTCCAGGGGGGGCTATGGCTACACCTTC. This translates into CSVSRGGYGYTF.

This clonotype was seen a few times. This chain connects TRBV12-3 or TRBV12-4 to TRBJ2-1; no clear D gene. V was clipped by 1 base and J by 7 bases, with 8 bases between them. This CDR3 contains 13 residues. The CDR3 nucleotides are TGTGCCAGCAGTTTAGGGGTCCGAAATGAGCAGTTCTTC. Translating it yields CASSLGVRNEQFF.

The table lists this clonotype with a few counts. This sequence joins TRBV11-2 and TRBJ2-3, with 7 bases that match TRBD2. CDR3 length: 17 amino acids. Germline CDR1 is SGHAT and CDR2 is FQNNGV. V was clipped by 5 bases and J by 2 bases; unmatched bases: 13. CDR3 DNA: TGTGCCAGCAGCCCCATGGCTAGCGGATACCTCACAGATACGCAGTATTTT. Residues: CASSPMASGYLTDTQYF.

The chain carries TRBV5-1 and TRBJ2-1; 9 bases match TRBD1. After removal of 3 bases from V and 0 bases from J, the junction contained 1 base not matched to a gene. CDR3 length: 15 residues. Germline V gene lookup returns CDR1 SGHRS and CDR2 YFSETQ. CDR3 DNA: TGCGCCAGCAGCTGGGGACAGGGCTCCTACAATGAGCAGTTCTTC. It specifies CASSWGQGSYNEQFF.

The CDR3 spells CASSPWGLPYNEQFF. DNA of the CDR3: TGCGCCAGCAGCCCCTGGGGACTCCCGTACAATGAGCAGTTCTTC. The genes are TRBV4-1 and TRBJ2-1; TRBD2 is a possible D gene (6 bases). The CDR3 is made up of 15 amino acids. Germline CDR1 is MGHRA and CDR2 is YSYEKL. Between the trimmed V and J ends, which lost 4 bases and 4 bases, there was a span of 14 bases.

This clonotype has only a few counts. The chain recombines TRBV20-1 with TRBJ2-3, with 7 bases matching TRBD1. V lost 3 bases, J lost 1 base, and 7 bases stayed unmatched. This CDR3 is 15 amino acids long. Germline V gives CDR1 DFQATT, CDR2 SNEGSKA (reference sequence). The CDR3 reads CSASYRGRGTDTQYF. CDR3 nucleotides: TGCAGTGCTAGTTACAGGGGAAGGGGCACAGATACGCAGTATTTT.

In its sample, this clonotype was seen a few times. V usage is TRBV29-1 and J usage is TRBJ1-1; 8 bases line up with TRBD1. The CDR3 loop spans 11 amino acids. Germline assignment: CDR1 SQVTM and CDR2 ANQGSEA. The V gene end was trimmed by 7 bases and the J gene end by 6 bases; junction bases not matched to a gene: 4. The CDR3 protein is CSGGQVSEAFF. Written as DNA, the CDR3 is TGCAGCGGGGGACAGGTCTCTGAAGCTTTCTTT. Using reference TRBV29-1 and TRBJ1-1 for the parts outside the CDR3, the full variable domain is SAVISQKPSRDICQRGTSLTIQCQVDSQVTMMFWYRQQPGQSLTLIATANQGSEATYESGFVIDKFPISRPNLTFSTLTVSNMSPEDSSIYLCSGGQVSEAFFGQGTRLTVV.

The chain links TRBV4-2 to TRBJ2-3; 11 nucleotides agree with TRBD2. Trimming cost V 2 bases and J 5 bases; bases outside gene matches: 9. The CDR3 covers 17 residues. Germline CDR1 is LGHNA and CDR2 is YNFKEQ. The CDR3 nucleotides are TGTGCCAGCAGCCAACAACTAGCGGGAGATTTAGGAGATACGCAGTATTTT. It is translated as CASSQQLAGDLGDTQYF.

This clonotype showed up many times. This chain links TRBV5-6 with TRBJ2-7; TRBD1 might be the D (6 bases). Germline assignment: CDR1 SGHDT and CDR2 YYEEEE. This CDR3 is 15 amino acids long. Trimming took 3 bases from V and 9 from J, leaving 22 bases between them. CDR3: CASSSRRTARALQYF. As DNA, the CDR3 is TGTGCCAGCAGCTCACGTCGGACAGCTCGGGCTTTGCAGTACTTC.

V is TRBV7-2 and J is TRBJ1-1; tentatively, D is TRBD1 (5 bases). Trimming shortened V by 3 bases and J by 1 base, and 12 bases separated the two germline ends. There are 15 residues in the CDR3. Germline CDR1 SGHTA, CDR2 FQGNSA. The CDR3 here is CASSFARVGNTEAFF. The CDR3, as DNA: TGTGCCAGCAGCTTTGCCAGGGTGGGGAACACTGAAGCTTTCTTT.

This clonotype was seen repeatedly, ten times or more. The J gene is TRBJ2-5, the V gene TRBV7-9, with a tentative D call TRBD1 (6 bases). The germline gives CDR1 SEHNR, CDR2 FQNEAQ (reference sequence). V was trimmed by 3 bases and J by 1 base, leaving 9 bases between them. The CDR3 covers 14 residues. CDR3 residues: CASSLTGRQETQYF. The CDR3, as DNA: TGTGCCAGCAGCTTGACAGGTCGCCAAGAGACCCAGTACTTC.

This clonotype was recorded a few times. The chain couples TRBV3-1 to TRBJ1-2; TRBD1 matches 8 bases. CDR1 is LGHDT and CDR2 is YNNKEL in the germline V gene (reference sequence). The CDR3 runs 14 residues. Trimming cost V 4 bases and J 8 bases; bases outside gene matches: 9. The CDR3 here is CASSPGQGAAGYTF. For the CDR3, the DNA is TGTGCCAGCAGCCCCGGACAGGGAGCGGCCGGCTACACCTTC.

This clonotype was seen ten or more times. The CDR3 protein is CASSLAVETQYF. CDR3 nucleotides: TGCGCCAGCAGCTTGGCCGTGGAGACCCAGTACTTC. The chain employs TRBV5-1 and TRBJ2-5; D not resolved. V was pared by 0 bases and J by 5 bases, with 5 bases between. CDR1 SGHRS and CDR2 YFSETQ come from the germline V gene. The CDR3 loop spans 12 amino acids.

In this sample, this clonotype turned up a few times. The V gene is TRBV7-8, the J gene TRBJ2-3; D might be TRBD2 (6 bases). The CDR3 has 14 residues. The germline gives CDR1 SGHVS, CDR2 FQNEAQ. Trimming pared 5 bases from V and 3 bases from J, leaving 12 bases between. The CDR3 nucleotides read TGTGCCAGCAGCCCGTCGGCGGGGACAGATACGCAGTATTTT. Its protein is CASSPSAGTDTQYF.

The chain combines TRBV20-1 with TRBJ2-7; no clear D gene. Germline CDR1 DFQATT, CDR2 SNEGSKA (reference sequence). V was cut by 4 bases and J by 6 bases, with 22 bases left in between. The CDR3 loop spans 15 amino acids. The DNA of the CDR3 is TGCAGTGCTACTGATCCGGGTTCCTACCCATCCGAGCAGTACTTC. Translated: CSATDPGSYPSEQYF.

The genes are TRBV27 and TRBJ1-4; a weak D match, TRBD1 (5 bases). Between the trimmed V and J ends, which lost 8 bases and 12 bases, there was a span of 13 bases. The CDR3 loop spans 11 amino acids. CDR1 MNHEY and CDR2 SMNVEV come from the germline V gene (reference sequence). CDR3: CASGLRGELFF. CDR3 DNA sequence: TGTGCCAGCGGGTTAAGGGGCGAACTGTTTTTT.

The sample holds a few counts of this clonotype. The chain combines TRBV6-6 with TRBJ2-5, with 8 nucleotides matching TRBD1. V was pared by 2 bases and J by 7 bases, with 6 bases of the junction left unmatched. Germline loops: CDR1 MNHNY, CDR2 SVGAGI (reference sequence). The length of the CDR3 is 14 residues. CDR3 nucleotides: TGTGCCAGCAGTTACGGGCAGGGGGCATGGACCCAGTACTTC. Its translation: CASSYGQGAWTQYF.

This chain uses TRBV10-3 with TRBJ2-5, with D perhaps matching TRBD2 (6 bases). The CDR3 is made up of 16 amino acids. Trimming removed 2 bases from V and 2 bases from J, with 15 bases in between. Germline V gene lookup returns CDR1 ENHRY and CDR2 SYGVKD. The CDR3 is CAISEGGNRPQETQYF. As DNA, the CDR3 is TGTGCCATCAGTGAGGGAGGGAATCGGCCTCAAGAGACCCAGTACTTC.

This chain joins TRBV12-3 or TRBV12-4 and TRBJ1-1, with 11 bases identical to TRBD1. After removal of 6 bases from V and 4 bases from J, the junction contained 10 bases not matched to a gene. This CDR3 spans 16 amino acids. This CDR3 is CASSLLRDRGCTEAFF. The CDR3 nucleotides are TGTGCCAGCAGCTTACTCCGGGACAGGGGGTGCACTGAAGCTTTCTTT.

This clonotype has only a few counts. The chain links TRBV4-3 to TRBJ2-2; possibly TRBD1 or TRBD2 for D (5 bases each). Trimming took off 0 bases at V and 2 bases at J, with 10 bases between the two ends. The CDR3 loop spans 16 amino acids. CDR1 LGHNA and CDR2 YSLEER come from the germline V gene. For the CDR3, the DNA is TGCGCCAGCAGCCAAGACGGGGCAGACAACACCGGGGAGCTGTTTTTT. Translation: CASSQDGADNTGELFF.

The chain has TRBV11-3 and TRBJ2-4, with D unclear. TRBJ2-5 matches the DNA end more closely, so the J call is doubtful. Germline loops: CDR1 SGHNT, CDR2 YENEEA. This CDR3 spans 13 amino acids. Written as DNA, the CDR3 is TGTGCCAGCAGCTTAGTCGCCGGGGAGACCCAGTACTTC. This gives the protein CASSLVAGETQYF.

This clonotype was counted only a few times. The chain links TRBV5-1 to TRBJ2-5; D remains ambiguous. CDR1 SGHRS and CDR2 YFSETQ come from the germline V gene. CDR3 length equals 14 residues. Trimming stripped 0 bases from V and 0 bases from J, with 6 bases between. The CDR3 nucleotides read TGCGCCAGCAGCTTGGATCTGTACCAAGAGACCCAGTACTTC. It is translated as CASSLDLYQETQYF.

The chain carries TRBV29-1 and TRBJ1-1; TRBD1 might be the D (6 bases). Germline CDR1 is SQVTM and CDR2 is ANQGSEA. The CDR3 is made up of 17 amino acids. Written as DNA, the CDR3 is TGCAGTGCCCTAGGCAGGGGCGGAAAGACCCCCAACACTGAAGCTTTCTTT. Its translation: CSALGRGGKTPNTEAFF.

This clonotype was found once. It may be a read error: a sequence one base away is much more abundant. The chain combines TRBV2 with TRBJ2-1, with D possibly being TRBD2 (6 bases). Germline lookup yields CDR1 SNHLY and CDR2 FYNNEI. This CDR3 comprises 13 residues. Trimming cost V 8 bases and J 11 bases, with 19 bases left between them. CDR3: CASEVTGADQQFF. DNA for the CDR3: TGTGCCAGCGAAGTAACGGGAGCGGATCAGCAGTTCTTC.